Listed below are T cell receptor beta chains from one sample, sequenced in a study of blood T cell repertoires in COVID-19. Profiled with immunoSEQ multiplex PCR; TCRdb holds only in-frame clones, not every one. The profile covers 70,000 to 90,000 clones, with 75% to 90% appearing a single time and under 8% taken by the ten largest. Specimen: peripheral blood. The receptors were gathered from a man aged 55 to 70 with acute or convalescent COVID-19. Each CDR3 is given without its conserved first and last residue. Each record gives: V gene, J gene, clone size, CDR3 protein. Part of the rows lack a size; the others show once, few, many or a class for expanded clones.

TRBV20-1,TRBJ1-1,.,SASFRGKWVNTEAF
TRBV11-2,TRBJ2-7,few,ASSLGQGSSYEQY
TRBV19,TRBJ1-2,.,ASSTGQGHGYT
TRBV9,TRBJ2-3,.,ASSATSTDTQY
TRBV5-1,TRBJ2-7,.,ASSLRTGVTYEQY
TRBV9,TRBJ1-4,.,ASSVGSSLGEKLF
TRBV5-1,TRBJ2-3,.,ASSLSGEFTDTQY
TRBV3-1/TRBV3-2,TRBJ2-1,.,ASSPLAGFENEQF
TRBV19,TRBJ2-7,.,ASRVRDRGLYEQY
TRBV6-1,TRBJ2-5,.,ASSEQRGSGETQY
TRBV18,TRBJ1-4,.,ASSPLPGTGIPEKLF
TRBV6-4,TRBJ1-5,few,ASSDHPRAGVEDQPQH
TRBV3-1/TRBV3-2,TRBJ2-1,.,ASSPLTSLHEQF
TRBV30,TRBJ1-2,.,AWSDTGRIGYT